This TCR beta chain came from a study of cytomegalovirus exposure and HLA in healthy donors. Both 60 Vbeta primers and 13 Jbeta primers went into the PCR. The data were produced by immunoSEQ multiplex PCR, yet TCRdb's version contains in-frame clones alone and is incomplete. The table shows some 190,000 clones, with 65% to 85% occurring only once. Germline lookup yields CDR1 SGHRS and CDR2 YFSETQ. The CDR3 is made up of 14 amino acids. V shed 3 bases, J shed 4 bases, and the junction held 3 bases outside the gene matches. The origin of this receptor is a man between 35 and 55 years old in good health and CMV-seropositive. The sample consisted of PBMCs. The chain employs TRBV5-1 and TRBJ1-1; 10 bases align to TRBD1. CDR3 protein: CASSSRTGGTEAFF. DNA of the CDR3: TGCGCCAGCAGCTCCCGGACAGGGGGCACTGAAGCTTTCTTT.